The 6 T cell receptor beta chains below were found in one sample sequenced in a study of CD8+ T cells in alopecia areata. Extracted from the samples, RNA was reverse transcribed into cDNA to serve as the sequencing template. This table comes from immunoSEQ multiplex PCR, and its TCRdb copy is limited to in-frame clones, with some not included. Captured here are 250,000 or so clones, none seen once; the top ten comprise 1.2%. Cell sorting was performed on pooled cutaneous lymph node cells with CD4, CD8alpha, NKG2D, NKG2ACE and other markers. Source material: CD4+ T cells sorted from a lymph node. These receptors came from a C3H/HeJ mouse with alopecia areata. Mouse MHC haplotype: H2-k.

Notes on this clone: Germline and genes here are mouse. The read is 4 residues too short to cover the CDR3 end, so that end is filled in from the germline J gene. The chain links TRBV5 to TRBJ2-4, with TRBD2 identical over 10 bases. CDR3 length: 16 residues. The ends lost 0 bases at V and 3 bases at J; junction bases unmatched: 3. Germline V gene sequence: CDR1 LGHNA, CDR2 YNLKQL (reference sequence). The CDR3 bases that were read are TGTGCCAGCAGCCAAGACTGGGGGGGCGGACAAAAC. It codes for CASSQDWGGGQN. The full CDR3 sequence reads CASSQDWGGGQNTLYF.

This clone was seen a few times. Gene names refer to mouse genes. Sequencing ends 4 residues short of the CDR3 end; the germline J gene provides the rest. The J gene is TRBJ2-1, the V gene TRBV13-1, with 8 bases that match TRBD1. CDR3 length: 13 amino acids. Germline V gene sequence: CDR1 NSHNY, CDR2 SYGAGN. Trimming cost V 4 bases and J 5 bases; bases outside gene matches: 2. The covered CDR3 bases are TGTGCCAGCAGTCAGGGGGCGGATGCT. Residues: CASSQGADA. The whole CDR3 region reads CASSQGADAEQFF.

Details on this clone: Gene names and germline refer to mouse. The DNA ends 4 residues before the CDR3 does, and the rest of the CDR3 is filled in from the germline J gene. This chain links TRBV1 with TRBJ1-1; 7 nucleotides align to TRBD1. This CDR3 spans 14 amino acids. The V gene's germline CDR1 is NSQYPW and CDR2 LRSPGD (reference sequence). CDR3 protein: CTCSADLGQTEVFF. Partial CDR3 DNA: TGCACCTGCAGTGCAGATCTGGGACAGACA.

This clone was observed a few times. Mouse gene names apply. The DNA ends 4 residues before the CDR3 does, and the rest of the CDR3 is filled in from the germline J gene. The chain recombines TRBV1 with TRBJ2-5; weak D call: TRBD2 (6 bases). Trimming removed 3 bases from V and 3 bases from J, with 13 bases in between. This CDR3 is built from 15 residues. Looked up from germline, CDR1 is NSQYPW and CDR2 is LRSPGD (reference sequence). CDR3 amino acids: CTCSARGWGQDTQYF. Partial CDR3 DNA: TGCACCTGCAGTGCTAGGGGCTGGGGTCAAGAC.

This clone came up a few times. Possible read error: a much larger clone is one base away. Mouse gene names and germline throughout. The CDR3 goes on 4 residues after the read ends, and that part is filled in from the germline J gene. Other DNA variants within this sample encode the same CDR3. V usage is TRBV31 and J usage is TRBJ2-1, with 9 positions matching TRBD2. Germline V gives CDR1 GKSSPN, CDR2 SITVG. The CDR3 is made up of 13 amino acids. V lost 3 bases and J lost 3; bases outside the gene matches: 0. The CDR3 protein is CAWRLGGYAEQFF. The DNA read from the CDR3 is TGTGCCTGGAGACTGGGGGGCTATGCT.

As concerns this clone: Gene names and germline refer to mouse. The read comes to an end 4 residues before the CDR3 does, leaving the germline J gene to fill in the end. The gene calls are TRBV13-3 and TRBJ2-3; 8 bases are a match to TRBD2. Trimming at V came to 1 base and at J to 1 base, leaving 5 bases not matched to a gene. This CDR3 is 16 amino acids long. CDR1 is NNHDY and CDR2 is SYVADS in the germline V gene. CDR3 DNA (partial): TGTGCCAGCAGTGATTGGGGGGGGCGCGGTGCAGAA. Protein product: CASSDWGGRGAE. The whole CDR3 reads CASSDWGGRGAETLYF.